This T cell receptor (beta chain) was observed in a study of early T cells in non-severe SARS-CoV-2 infection. As part of library construction, unique molecular identifiers were attached to individual cDNA molecules. TCRdb fed the 5' RACE reads into MiXCR, producing one record per CDR3 protein. This sample has 70,000 or so distinct CDR3 sequences; about a tenth occur once, and the top ten carry 6.4%. The CDR3 runs 11 residues. In germline, CDR1 is SGHAT, CDR2 FQNNGV. Trimming pared 5 bases from V and 1 base from J, leaving 1 base between. The table lists this clonotype with a few counts. The sample was whole blood. This sequence originates from an adult who was a healthcare worker with PCR-confirmed SARS-CoV-2 infection or an uninfected control (not recorded which). The chain couples TRBV11-2 to TRBJ2-3; D gene ambiguous. The CDR3 region is CASSRTDTQYF. The CDR3, as DNA: TGTGCCAGCAGCCGCACAGATACGCAGTATTTT.